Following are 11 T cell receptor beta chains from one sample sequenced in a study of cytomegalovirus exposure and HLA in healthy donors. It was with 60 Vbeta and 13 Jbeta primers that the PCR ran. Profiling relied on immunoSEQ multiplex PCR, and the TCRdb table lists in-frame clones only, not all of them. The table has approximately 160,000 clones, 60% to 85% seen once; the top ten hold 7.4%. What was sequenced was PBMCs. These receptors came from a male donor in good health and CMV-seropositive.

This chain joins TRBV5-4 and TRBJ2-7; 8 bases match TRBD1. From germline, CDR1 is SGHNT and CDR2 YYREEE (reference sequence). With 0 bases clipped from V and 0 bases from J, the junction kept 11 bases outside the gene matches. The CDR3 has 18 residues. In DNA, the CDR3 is TGTGCCAGCAGCTTGGCCTCTCGGACAGGGCCATCCTCCTACGAGCAGTACTTC. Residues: CASSLASRTGPSSYEQYF.

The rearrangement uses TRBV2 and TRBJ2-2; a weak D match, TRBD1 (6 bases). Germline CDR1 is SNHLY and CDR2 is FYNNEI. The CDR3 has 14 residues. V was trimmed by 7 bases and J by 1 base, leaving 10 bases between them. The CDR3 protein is CASKQGENTGELFF. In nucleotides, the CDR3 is TGTGCCAGCAAACAGGGAGAGAACACCGGGGAGCTGTTTTTT. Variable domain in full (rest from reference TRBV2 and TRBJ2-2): EPEVTQTPSHQVTQMGQEVILRCVPISNHLYFYWYRQILGQKVEFLVSFYNNEISEKSEIFDDQFSVERPDGSNFTLKIRSTKLEDSAMYFCASKQGENTGELFFGEGSRLTVL.

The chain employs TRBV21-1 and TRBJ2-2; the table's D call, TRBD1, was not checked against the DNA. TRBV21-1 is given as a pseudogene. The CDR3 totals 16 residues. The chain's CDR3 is CASTVPGHQDTGELFF. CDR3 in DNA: TGTGCCAGCACCGTCCCGGGACACCAGGACACCGGGGAGCTGTTTTTT.

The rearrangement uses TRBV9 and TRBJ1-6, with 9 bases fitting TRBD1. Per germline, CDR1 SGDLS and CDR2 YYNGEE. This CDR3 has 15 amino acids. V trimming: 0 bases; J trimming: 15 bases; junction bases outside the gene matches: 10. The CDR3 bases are TGTGCCAGCAGCGTAGTAGGGACAGGGTTATTCGACCTCCACTTT. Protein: CASSVVGTGLFDLHF. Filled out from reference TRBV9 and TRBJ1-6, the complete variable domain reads DSGVTQTPKHLITATGQRVTLRCSPRSGDLSVYWYQQSLDQGLQFLIQYYNGEERAKGNILERFSAQQFPDLHSELNLSSLELGDSALYFCASSVVGTGLFDLHFGNGTRLTVT.

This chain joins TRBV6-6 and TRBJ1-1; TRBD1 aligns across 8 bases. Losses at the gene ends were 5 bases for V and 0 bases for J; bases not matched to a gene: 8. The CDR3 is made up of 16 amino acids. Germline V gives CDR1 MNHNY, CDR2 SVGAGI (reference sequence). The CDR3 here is CASSPIRQGLNTEAFF. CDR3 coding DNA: TGTGCCAGCAGTCCGATCCGACAGGGGTTGAACACTGAAGCTTTCTTT.

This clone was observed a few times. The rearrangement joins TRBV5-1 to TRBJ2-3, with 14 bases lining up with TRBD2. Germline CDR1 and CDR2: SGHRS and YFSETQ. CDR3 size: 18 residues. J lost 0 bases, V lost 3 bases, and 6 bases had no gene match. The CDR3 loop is CASSWGTSGGSSTDTQYF. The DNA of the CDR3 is TGCGCCAGCAGCTGGGGGACTAGCGGGGGCTCTAGCACAGATACGCAGTATTTT.

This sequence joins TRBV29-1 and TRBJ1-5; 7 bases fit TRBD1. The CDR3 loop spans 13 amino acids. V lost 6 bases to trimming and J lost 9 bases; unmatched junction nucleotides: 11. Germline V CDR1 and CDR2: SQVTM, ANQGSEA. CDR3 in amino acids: CSVGAGGSGPQHF. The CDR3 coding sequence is TGCAGCGTGGGAGCAGGGGGATCTGGGCCCCAGCATTTT.

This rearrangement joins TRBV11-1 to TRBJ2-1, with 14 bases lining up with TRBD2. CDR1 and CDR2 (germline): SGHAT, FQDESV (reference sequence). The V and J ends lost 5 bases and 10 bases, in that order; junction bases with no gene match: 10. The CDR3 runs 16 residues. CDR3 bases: TGTGCCAGCAGCCTAGGGGGACTAGCGGGGGTTAGGGAGCAGTTCTTC. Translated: CASSLGGLAGVREQFF.

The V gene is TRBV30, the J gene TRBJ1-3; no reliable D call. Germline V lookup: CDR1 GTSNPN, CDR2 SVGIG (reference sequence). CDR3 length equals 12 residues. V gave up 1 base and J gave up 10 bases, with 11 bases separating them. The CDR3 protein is CAWSGFMRTIYF. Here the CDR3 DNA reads TGTGCCTGGAGTGGGTTTATGAGGACCATATATTTT.

CDR3 coding DNA: TGCGCCAGCAGTCCCAGGGCCCCCAACGAGCAGTACTTC. Its translation: CASSPRAPNEQYF. The J gene is TRBJ2-7, the V gene TRBV10-2, with a tentative D call TRBD1 (5 bases). This CDR3 has 13 residues. Germline CDR1 WSHSY, CDR2 SAAADI. Trimming pared 5 bases from V and 5 bases from J, leaving 13 bases between.

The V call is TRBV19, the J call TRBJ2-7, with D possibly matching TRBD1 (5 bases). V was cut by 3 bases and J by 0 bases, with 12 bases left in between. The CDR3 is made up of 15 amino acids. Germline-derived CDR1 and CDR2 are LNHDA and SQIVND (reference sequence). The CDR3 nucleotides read TGTGCCAGTAGTATGGGGCAGCACAGCTCCTACGAGCAGTACTTC. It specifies CASSMGQHSSYEQYF.